The text below deals with one TCR beta chain. The data were obtained in a study of blood T cell repertoires in COVID-19. Assay: immunoSEQ multiplex PCR; the TCRdb copy retains only in-frame clones and omits some. The data show fewer than 400,000 clones, 92% seen once. Germline V gene sequence: CDR1 LNHDA, CDR2 SQIVND (reference sequence). V lost 3 bases and J 2 bases, leaving 14 bases between the germline ends. The CDR3 totals 15 residues. The sequence derives from a woman aged 25 to 39 who had recovered from COVID-19. This chain joins TRBV19 and TRBJ2-7; D remains unclear. The sample consisted of PBMCs or T cells enriched from blood (not recorded which). CDR3 residues: CASSIPSADPYEQYF. CDR3 bases: TGTGCCAGTAGTATCCCCAGCGCAGATCCCTACGAGCAGTACTTC.